Below, 14 T cell receptor beta chains from the same sample are listed, as sequenced in a study of blood T cell repertoires in COVID-19. TCRdb's table, derived via immunoSEQ multiplex PCR, lists solely in-frame clones and lacks some. Of 45,000 to 60,000 clones in the sample, more than 85% were seen once. Input material: peripheral blood. The source is a man between 45 and 60 years old with acute or convalescent COVID-19.

V gene TRBV5-4 combines with J gene TRBJ1-1; D gene unclear. The CDR3 extends over 11 amino acids. Germline CDR1 and CDR2: SGHNT and YYREEE (reference sequence). Trimming removed 5 bases from V and 6 bases from J, with 8 bases in between. CDR3 region: CASRRGAEAFF. CDR3 coding DNA: TGTGCCAGCAGGCGGGGAGCTGAAGCTTTCTTT.

The chain recombines TRBV6-5 with TRBJ1-4; possibly TRBD1 for D (5 bases). Per the germline V gene, CDR1 is MNHEY and CDR2 is SVGAGI. The CDR3 is 15 amino acids. The V end lost 8 bases, the J end lost 7 bases, and 20 bases lay between the germline ends. The CDR3: CASGIQGDQGEKLFF. The CDR3 DNA sequence: TGTGCCAGCGGTATACAAGGGGATCAAGGTGAAAAACTGTTTTTT.

The rearrangement uses TRBV5-1 and TRBJ2-3; D possibly corresponds to TRBD1 (5 bases). Trimming shortened V by 4 bases and J by 3 bases, and 12 bases separated the two germline ends. This CDR3 is built from 14 residues. CDR1 is SGHRS and CDR2 is YFSETQ in the germline V gene. The CDR3 coding sequence is TGCGCCAGCAGCCCTCGACAGCTAACAGATACGCAGTATTTT. It translates to CASSPRQLTDTQYF.

The rearrangement joins TRBV5-1 to TRBJ2-3, with 9 bases matching TRBD1. CDR1 is SGHRS and CDR2 is YFSETQ in the germline V gene. J was trimmed by 8 bases and V by 4 bases; bases with no gene match: 11. This CDR3 contains 15 residues. DNA of the CDR3: TGCGCCAGCAGCCAAACAGGGGGCGGTACGCGTACGCAGTATTTT. Its translation: CASSQTGGGTRTQYF. Filled out from reference TRBV5-1 and TRBJ2-3, the complete variable domain reads KAGVTQTPRYLIKTRGQQVTLSCSPISGHRSVSWYQQTPGQGLQFLFEYFSETQRNKGNFPGRFSGRQFSNSRSEMNVSTLELGDSALYLCASSQTGGGTRTQYFGPGTRLTVL.

V gene TRBV3-1 (or the pseudogene TRBV3-2) combines with J gene TRBJ1-2; D is unclear. V lost 6 bases and J lost 2, with 7 bases in between. CDR1 and CDR2 from the germline V gene are LGHDT and YNNKEL (reference sequence). This CDR3 contains 12 residues. This CDR3 reads CASRDGNYGYTF. CDR3 nucleotides: TGTGCCAGCAGAGACGGGAACTATGGCTACACCTTC.

Only one count was recorded for this clone. This chain joins TRBV7-2 and TRBJ1-6, with 7 positions matching TRBD1. The germline V gene has CDR1 SGHTA and CDR2 FQGNSA. This CDR3 region has 15 residues. J lost 8 bases, V lost 5 bases, and 9 bases had no gene match. The CDR3 protein is CASSQTQGTYSPLHF. The CDR3 DNA is TGTGCCAGCAGCCAAACACAGGGGACGTATTCACCCCTCCACTTT.

V is TRBV7-2 and J is TRBJ1-1, with D maybe TRBD1 (5 bases). Germline V gene lookup returns CDR1 SGHTA and CDR2 FQGNSA. The CDR3 is made up of 13 amino acids. V lost 5 bases and J lost 5, with 12 bases in between. The DNA for the CDR3 is TGTGCCAGCAGCCTCCGGGGGGGTACTGAAGCTTTCTTT. This translates into CASSLRGGTEAFF.

The V and J genes are TRBV11-2 and TRBJ2-7; TRBD1 matches at 7 bases. The germline CDR1 and CDR2 sequences are SGHAT and FQNNGV. V lost 1 base, J lost 0 bases, and 12 bases stayed unmatched. This CDR3 has 18 residues. The CDR3 loop reads CASSLGDGQGGSSYEQYF. CDR3 DNA sequence: TGTGCCAGCAGCTTAGGGGATGGCCAAGGGGGCAGCTCCTACGAGCAGTACTTC.

The rearrangement links TRBV11-3 to TRBJ1-5, with D hard to call. The CDR3 spans 16 residues. V was shortened by 0 bases and J by 2 bases, with 11 bases between the two germline ends. Germline-derived CDR1 and CDR2 are SGHNT and YENEEA. CDR3 coding DNA: TGTGCCAGCAGCTTAGATAGAGGGAATGGCAATCAGCCCCAGCATTTT. Its translation is CASSLDRGNGNQPQHF.

The chain links TRBV10-3 to TRBJ2-2; 8 nucleotides align to TRBD1. Germline V gene data show CDR1 as ENHRY and CDR2 as SYGVKD. There are 14 residues in the CDR3. With V trimmed by 6 bases and J by 7 bases, 7 bases remained unmatched. The CDR3 nucleotides are TGTGCCATCAGCGCAGGGGGCGCGGGCGGGGAGCTGTTTTTT. Translating it yields CAISAGGAGGELFF.

The V gene is TRBV13, the J gene TRBJ1-1; no clear D. V shed 3 bases and J shed 5 bases, with 16 bases lying between them. The CDR3 is made up of 15 amino acids. Germline CDR1 PRHDT, CDR2 FYEKMQ (reference sequence). The CDR3 DNA follows: TGTGCCAGCAGCTTGAGGGTCGTATCGGGAACTGAAGCTTTCTTT. Encoded protein: CASSLRVVSGTEAFF.

The chain recombines TRBV7-2 with TRBJ1-3, with 10 bases that match TRBD1. V lost 3 bases to trimming and J lost 3 bases; unmatched junction nucleotides: 5. Looked up from germline, CDR1 is SGHTA and CDR2 is FQGNSA. This CDR3 has 16 amino acids. CDR3 loop: CASSFDRGQSGNTIYF. The CDR3 DNA is TGTGCCAGCAGCTTTGACAGGGGGCAAAGTGGAAACACCATATATTTT.

This rearrangement joins TRBV11-2 to TRBJ1-1, with D possibly matching TRBD1 (6 bases). The germline V gene has CDR1 SGHAT and CDR2 FQNNGV. Trimming stripped 5 bases from V and 8 bases from J, with 15 bases between. The CDR3 covers 13 residues. In DNA form, the CDR3 reads TGTGCCAGCAGCCCTCCTTCCGGGACAGAAGCTTTCTTT. Translated: CASSPPSGTEAFF. Looking up the rest from reference TRBV11-2 and TRBJ1-1 gives the full variable domain: EAGVAQSPRYKIIEKRQSVAFWCNPISGHATLYWYQQILGQGPKLLIQFQNNGVVDDSQLPKDRFSAERLKGVDSTLKIQPAKLEDSAVYLCASSPPSGTEAFFGQGTRLTVV.

This chain connects TRBV19 to TRBJ1-5, with no clear D. The germline V gene encodes CDR1 LNHDA and CDR2 SQIVND (reference sequence). The CDR3 is 12 residues long. The germline V and J ends were trimmed by 7 bases and 4 bases, with 8 bases remaining between them. CDR3 loop: CASTGGNQPQHF. The CDR3 coding sequence is TGTGCCAGTACGGGAGGGAATCAGCCCCAGCATTTT.